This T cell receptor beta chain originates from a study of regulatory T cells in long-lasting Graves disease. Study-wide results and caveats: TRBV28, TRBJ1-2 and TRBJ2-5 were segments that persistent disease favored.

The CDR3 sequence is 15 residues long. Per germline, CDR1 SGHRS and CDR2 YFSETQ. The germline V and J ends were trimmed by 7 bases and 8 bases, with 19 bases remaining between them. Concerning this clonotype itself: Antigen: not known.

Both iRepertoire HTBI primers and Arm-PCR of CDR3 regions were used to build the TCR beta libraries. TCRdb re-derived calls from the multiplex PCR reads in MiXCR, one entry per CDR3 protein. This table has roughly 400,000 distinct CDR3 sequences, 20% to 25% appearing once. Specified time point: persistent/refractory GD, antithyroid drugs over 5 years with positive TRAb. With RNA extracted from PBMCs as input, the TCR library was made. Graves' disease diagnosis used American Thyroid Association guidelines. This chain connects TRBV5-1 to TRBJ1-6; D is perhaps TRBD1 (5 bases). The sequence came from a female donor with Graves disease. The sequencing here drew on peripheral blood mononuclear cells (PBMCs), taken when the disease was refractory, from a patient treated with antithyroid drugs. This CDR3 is CASRPIGGTDSPLHF. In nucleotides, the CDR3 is TGCGCCAGCCGACCGATTGGGGGTACAGATTCACCCCTCCACTTT.